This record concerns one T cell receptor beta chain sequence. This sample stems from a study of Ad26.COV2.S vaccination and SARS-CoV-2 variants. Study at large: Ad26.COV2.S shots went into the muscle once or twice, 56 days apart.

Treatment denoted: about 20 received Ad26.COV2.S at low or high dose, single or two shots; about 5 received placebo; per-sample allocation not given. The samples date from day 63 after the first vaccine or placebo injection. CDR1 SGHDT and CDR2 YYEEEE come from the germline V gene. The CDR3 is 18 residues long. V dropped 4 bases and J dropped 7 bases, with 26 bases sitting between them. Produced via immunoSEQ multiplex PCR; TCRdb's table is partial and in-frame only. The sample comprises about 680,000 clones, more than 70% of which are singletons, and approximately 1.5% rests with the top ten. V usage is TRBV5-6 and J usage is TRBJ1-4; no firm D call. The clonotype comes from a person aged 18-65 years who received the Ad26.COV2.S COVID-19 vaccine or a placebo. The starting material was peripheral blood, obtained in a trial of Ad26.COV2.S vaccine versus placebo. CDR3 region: CASSPWQAGELESEKLFF. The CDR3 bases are TGTGCCAGCAGCCCTTGGCAGGCGGGCGAATTGGAATCTGAAAAACTGTTTTTT.